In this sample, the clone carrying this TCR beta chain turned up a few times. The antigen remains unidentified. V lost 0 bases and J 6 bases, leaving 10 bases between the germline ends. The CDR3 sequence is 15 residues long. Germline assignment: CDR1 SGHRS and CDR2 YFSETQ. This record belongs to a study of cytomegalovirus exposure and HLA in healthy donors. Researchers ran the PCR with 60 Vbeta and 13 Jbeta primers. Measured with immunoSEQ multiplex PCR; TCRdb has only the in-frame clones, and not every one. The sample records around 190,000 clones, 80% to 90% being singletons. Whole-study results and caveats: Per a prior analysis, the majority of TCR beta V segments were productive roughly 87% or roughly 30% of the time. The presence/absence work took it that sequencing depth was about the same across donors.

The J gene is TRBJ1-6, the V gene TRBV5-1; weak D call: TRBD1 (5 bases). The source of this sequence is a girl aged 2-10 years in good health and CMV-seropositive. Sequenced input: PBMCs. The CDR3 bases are TGCGCCAGCAGCTTGGGGTCGGGGGGTAATTCACCCCTCCACTTT. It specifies CASSLGSGGNSPLHF.